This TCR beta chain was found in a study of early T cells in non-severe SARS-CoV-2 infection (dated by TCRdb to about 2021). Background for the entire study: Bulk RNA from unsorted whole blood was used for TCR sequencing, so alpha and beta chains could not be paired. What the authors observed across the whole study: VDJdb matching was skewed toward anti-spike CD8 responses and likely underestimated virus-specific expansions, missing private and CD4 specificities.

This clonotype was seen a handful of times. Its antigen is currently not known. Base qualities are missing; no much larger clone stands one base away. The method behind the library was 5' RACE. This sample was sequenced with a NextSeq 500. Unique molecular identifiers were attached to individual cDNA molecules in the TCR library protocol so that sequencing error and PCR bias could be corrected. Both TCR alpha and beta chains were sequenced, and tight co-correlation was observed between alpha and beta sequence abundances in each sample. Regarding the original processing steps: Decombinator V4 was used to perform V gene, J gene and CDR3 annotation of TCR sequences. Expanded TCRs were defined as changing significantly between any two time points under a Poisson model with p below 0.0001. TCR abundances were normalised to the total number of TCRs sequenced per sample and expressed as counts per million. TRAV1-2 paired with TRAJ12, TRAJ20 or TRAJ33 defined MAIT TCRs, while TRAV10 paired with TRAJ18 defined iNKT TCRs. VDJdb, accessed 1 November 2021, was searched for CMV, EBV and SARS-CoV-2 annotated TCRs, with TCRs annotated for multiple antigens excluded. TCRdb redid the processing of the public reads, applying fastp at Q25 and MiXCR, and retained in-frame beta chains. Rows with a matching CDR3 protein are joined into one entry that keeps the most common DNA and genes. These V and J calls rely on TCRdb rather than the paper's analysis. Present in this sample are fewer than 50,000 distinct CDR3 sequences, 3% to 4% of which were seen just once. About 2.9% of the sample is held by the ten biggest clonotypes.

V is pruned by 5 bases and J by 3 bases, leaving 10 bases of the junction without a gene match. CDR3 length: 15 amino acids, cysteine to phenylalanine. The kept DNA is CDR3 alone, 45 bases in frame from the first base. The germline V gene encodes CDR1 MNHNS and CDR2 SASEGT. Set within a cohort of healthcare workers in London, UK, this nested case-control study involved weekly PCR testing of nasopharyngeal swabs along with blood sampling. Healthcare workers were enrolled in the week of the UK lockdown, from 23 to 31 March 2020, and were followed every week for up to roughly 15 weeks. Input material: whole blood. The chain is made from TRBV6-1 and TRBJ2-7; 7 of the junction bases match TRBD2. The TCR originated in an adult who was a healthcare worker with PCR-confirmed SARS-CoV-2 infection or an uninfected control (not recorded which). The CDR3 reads CASSTKAGPIYEQYF. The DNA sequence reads TGTGCCAGCAGTACTAAAGCGGGACCCATCTACGAGCAGTACTTC.